This T cell receptor beta chain is drawn from a study of T-cell reconstitution after alpha-beta-depleted transplantation in children. Preparation of the TCRbeta library involved a method that used unique molecular identifiers. Via MiXCR, TCRdb re-called the PCR reads, giving one row per CDR3 protein. Found here are 250,000 to 300,000 distinct CDR3 sequences, nearly 10% of them singletons; the top ten hold over 9.5%. V was clipped by 2 bases and J by 2 bases; unmatched bases: 11. Germline loops: CDR1 DFQATT, CDR2 SNEGSKA (reference sequence). This CDR3 region has 16 residues. The chain employs TRBV20-1 and TRBJ2-7, with 8 bases that match TRBD2. This clonotype was obtained from a human donor who donated a stem cell graft to a child with SCID. The sample consisted of PBMCs from the stem cell graft donor, taken from the stem cell graft. CDR3 loop: CSARNLGSGVAYEQYF. As DNA, the CDR3 is TGCAGTGCTAGAAATCTAGGTAGCGGGGTCGCCTACGAGCAGTACTTC.